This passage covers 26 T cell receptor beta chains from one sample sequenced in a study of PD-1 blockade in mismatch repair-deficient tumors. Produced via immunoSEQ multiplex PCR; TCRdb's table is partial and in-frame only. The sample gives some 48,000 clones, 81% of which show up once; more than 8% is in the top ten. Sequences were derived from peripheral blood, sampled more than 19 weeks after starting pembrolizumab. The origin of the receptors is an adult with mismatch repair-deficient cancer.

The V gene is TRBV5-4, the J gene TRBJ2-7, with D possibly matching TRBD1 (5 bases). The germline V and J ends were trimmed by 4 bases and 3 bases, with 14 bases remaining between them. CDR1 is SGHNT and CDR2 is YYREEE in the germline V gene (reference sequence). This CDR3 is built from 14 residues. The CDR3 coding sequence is TGTGCCAGCAGCCCTCAGGGTTCCAGCTACGAGCAGTACTTC. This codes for CASSPQGSSYEQYF.

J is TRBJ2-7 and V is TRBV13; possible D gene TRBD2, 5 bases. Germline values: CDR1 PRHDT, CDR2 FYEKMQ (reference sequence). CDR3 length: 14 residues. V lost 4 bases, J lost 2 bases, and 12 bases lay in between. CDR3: CASSSARETYEQYF. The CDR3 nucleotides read TGTGCCAGCAGCTCAGCGAGGGAAACCTACGAGCAGTACTTC.

CDR3 sequence reads: CASSFAQKNTEAFF. The CDR3 DNA is TGCGCCAGCAGTTTTGCGCAGAAGAACACTGAAGCTTTCTTT. This chain uses TRBV5-1 with TRBJ1-1, with D uncertain. Germline lookup yields CDR1 SGHRS and CDR2 YFSETQ. Trimming left V 5 bases short and J 1 base short, with 12 bases between. This CDR3 is 14 amino acids long.

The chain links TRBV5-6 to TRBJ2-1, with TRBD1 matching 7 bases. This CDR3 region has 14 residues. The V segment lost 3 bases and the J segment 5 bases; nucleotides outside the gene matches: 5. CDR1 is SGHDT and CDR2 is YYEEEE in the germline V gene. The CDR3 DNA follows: TGTGCCAGCAGCTCGGACAGGATAAACAATGAGCAGTTCTTC. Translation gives CASSSDRINNEQFF.

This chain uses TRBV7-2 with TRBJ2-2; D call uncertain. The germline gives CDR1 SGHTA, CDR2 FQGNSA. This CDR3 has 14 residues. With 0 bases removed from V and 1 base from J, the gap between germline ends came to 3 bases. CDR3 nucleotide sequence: TGTGCCAGCAGCTTAGCGAGGAACACCGGGGAGCTGTTTTTT. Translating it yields CASSLARNTGELFF. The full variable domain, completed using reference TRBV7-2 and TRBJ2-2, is GAGVSQSPSNKVTEKGKDVELRCDPISGHTALYWYRQSLGQGLEFLIYFQGNSAPDKSGLPSDRFSAERTGGSVSTLTIQRTQQEDSAVYLCASSLARNTGELFFGEGSRLTVL.

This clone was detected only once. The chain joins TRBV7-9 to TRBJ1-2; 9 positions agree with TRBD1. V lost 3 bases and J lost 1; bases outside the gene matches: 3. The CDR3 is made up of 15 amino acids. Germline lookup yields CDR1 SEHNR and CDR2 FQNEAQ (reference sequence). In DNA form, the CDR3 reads TGTGCCAGCAGCTTCAAGACAGGGGGTAACTATGGCTACACCTTC. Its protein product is CASSFKTGGNYGYTF.

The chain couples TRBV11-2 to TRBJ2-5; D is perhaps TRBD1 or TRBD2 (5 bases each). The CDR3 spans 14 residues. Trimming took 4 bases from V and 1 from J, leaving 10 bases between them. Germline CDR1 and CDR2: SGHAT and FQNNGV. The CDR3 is CASSYGTIQETQYF. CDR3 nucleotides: TGTGCCAGCAGCTATGGGACCATCCAAGAGACCCAGTACTTC.

The CDR3 here is CASSRGAGTSSGDTQYF. CDR3 sequence (DNA): TGCGCCAGCAGCCGGGGGGCGGGGACCTCATCGGGCGATACGCAGTATTTT. This chain joins TRBV4-3 and TRBJ2-3, with D perhaps TRBD1 or TRBD2 (6 bases each). The CDR3 runs to 17 residues. Looked up from germline, CDR1 is LGHNA and CDR2 is YSLEER. Trimming removed 4 bases at V and 6 bases at J, with 23 bases between.

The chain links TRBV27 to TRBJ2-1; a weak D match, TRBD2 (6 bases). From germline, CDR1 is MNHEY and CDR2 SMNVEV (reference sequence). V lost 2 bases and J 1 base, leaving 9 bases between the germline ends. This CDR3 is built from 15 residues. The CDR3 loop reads CASSLTGASYNEQFF. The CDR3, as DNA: TGTGCCAGCAGTTTAACGGGAGCGTCCTACAATGAGCAGTTCTTC.

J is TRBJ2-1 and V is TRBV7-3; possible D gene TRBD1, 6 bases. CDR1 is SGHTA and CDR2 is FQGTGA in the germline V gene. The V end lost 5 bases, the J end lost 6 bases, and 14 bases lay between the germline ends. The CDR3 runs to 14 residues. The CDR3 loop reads CASSVTGNVNEQFF. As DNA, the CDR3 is TGTGCCAGCAGCGTCACAGGGAATGTCAATGAGCAGTTCTTC.

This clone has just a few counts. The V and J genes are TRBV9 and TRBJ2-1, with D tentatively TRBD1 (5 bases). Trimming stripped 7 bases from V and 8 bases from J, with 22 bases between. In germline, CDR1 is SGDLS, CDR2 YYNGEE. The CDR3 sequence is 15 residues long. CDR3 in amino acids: CASSQGAYSFDEQFF. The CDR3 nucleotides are TGTGCCAGCTCCCAAGGGGCTTATAGTTTCGATGAGCAGTTCTTC.

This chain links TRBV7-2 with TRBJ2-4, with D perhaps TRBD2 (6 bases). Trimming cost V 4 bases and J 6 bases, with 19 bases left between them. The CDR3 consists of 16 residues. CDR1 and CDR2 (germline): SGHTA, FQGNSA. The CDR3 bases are TGTGCCAGCAGCTCACCGGGGCGGGGAGGCACAAACATTCAGTACTTC. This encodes CASSSPGRGGTNIQYF.

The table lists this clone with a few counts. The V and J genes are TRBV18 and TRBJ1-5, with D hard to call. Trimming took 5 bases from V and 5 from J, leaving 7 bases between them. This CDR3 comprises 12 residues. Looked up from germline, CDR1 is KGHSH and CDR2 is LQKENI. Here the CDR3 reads CASSSNDQPQHF. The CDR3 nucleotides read TGTGCCAGCTCATCAAACGATCAGCCCCAGCATTTT.

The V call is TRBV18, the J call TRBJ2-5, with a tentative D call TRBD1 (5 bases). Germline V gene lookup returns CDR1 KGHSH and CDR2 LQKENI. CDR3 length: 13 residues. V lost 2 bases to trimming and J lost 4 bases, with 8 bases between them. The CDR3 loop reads CASSPRQLETQYF. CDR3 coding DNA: TGTGCCAGCTCACCAAGACAGTTAGAGACCCAGTACTTC.

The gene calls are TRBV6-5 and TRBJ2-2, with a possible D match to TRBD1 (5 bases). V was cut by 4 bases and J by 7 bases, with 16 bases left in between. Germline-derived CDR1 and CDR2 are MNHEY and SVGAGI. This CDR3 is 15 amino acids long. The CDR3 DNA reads TGTGCCAGCAGTTCCCTAGGGGTATTGGGCGGGGAGCTGTTTTTT. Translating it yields CASSSLGVLGGELFF.

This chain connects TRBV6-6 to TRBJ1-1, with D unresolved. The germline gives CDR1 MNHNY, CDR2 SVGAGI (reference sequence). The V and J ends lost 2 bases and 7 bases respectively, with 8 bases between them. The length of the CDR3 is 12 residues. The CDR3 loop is CASSYTQYEAFF. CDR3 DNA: TGTGCCAGCAGTTACACCCAGTATGAAGCTTTCTTT.

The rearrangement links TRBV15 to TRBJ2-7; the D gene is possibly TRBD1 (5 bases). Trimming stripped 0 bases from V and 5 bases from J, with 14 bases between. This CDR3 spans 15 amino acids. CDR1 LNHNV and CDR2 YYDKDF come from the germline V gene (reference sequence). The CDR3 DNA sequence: TGTGCCACCAGCAGAGATGTGGGCAGGGCCCACGAGCAGTACTTC. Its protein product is CATSRDVGRAHEQYF.

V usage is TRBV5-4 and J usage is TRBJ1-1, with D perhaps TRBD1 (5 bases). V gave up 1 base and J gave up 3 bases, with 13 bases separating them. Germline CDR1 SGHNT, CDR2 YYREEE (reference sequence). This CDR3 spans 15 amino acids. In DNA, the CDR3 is TGTGCCAGCAGCTTGCCCGGGGGTGGGGACACTGAAGCTTTCTTT. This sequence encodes CASSLPGGGDTEAFF. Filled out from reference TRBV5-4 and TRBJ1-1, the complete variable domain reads ETGVTQSPTHLIKTRGQQVTLRCSSQSGHNTVSWYQQALGQGPQFIFQYYREEENGRGNFPPRFSGLQFPNYSSELNVNALELDDSALYLCASSLPGGGDTEAFFGQGTRLTVV.

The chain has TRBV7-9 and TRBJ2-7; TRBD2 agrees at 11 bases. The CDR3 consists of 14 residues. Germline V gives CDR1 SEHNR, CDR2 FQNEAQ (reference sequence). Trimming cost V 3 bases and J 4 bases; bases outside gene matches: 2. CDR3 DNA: TGTGCCAGCAGCTTTAGCGGGAGGGGGTACGAGCAGTACTTC. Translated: CASSFSGRGYEQYF.

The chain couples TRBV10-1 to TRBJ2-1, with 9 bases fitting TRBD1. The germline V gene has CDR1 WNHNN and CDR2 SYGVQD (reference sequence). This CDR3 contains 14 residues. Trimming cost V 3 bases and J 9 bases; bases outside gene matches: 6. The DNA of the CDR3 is TGCGCCAGCAGTGACTTACAGGGGGCGGTTGAGCAGTTCTTC. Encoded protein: CASSDLQGAVEQFF.

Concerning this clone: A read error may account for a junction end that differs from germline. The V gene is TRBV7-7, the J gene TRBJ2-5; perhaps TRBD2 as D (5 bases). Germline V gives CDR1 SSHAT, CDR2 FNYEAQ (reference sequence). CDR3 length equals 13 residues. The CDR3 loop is CASRSGFQETQYF. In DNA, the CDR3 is TGTGCTAGCAGGTCGGGGTTCCAAGAGACCCAGTACTTC.

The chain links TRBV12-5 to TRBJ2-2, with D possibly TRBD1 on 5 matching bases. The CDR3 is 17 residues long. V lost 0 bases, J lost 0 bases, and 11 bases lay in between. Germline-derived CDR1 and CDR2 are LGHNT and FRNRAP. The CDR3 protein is CASGLVLRQSNTGELFF. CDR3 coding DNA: TGTGCTAGTGGTTTGGTACTGAGACAGTCGAACACCGGGGAGCTGTTTTTT.

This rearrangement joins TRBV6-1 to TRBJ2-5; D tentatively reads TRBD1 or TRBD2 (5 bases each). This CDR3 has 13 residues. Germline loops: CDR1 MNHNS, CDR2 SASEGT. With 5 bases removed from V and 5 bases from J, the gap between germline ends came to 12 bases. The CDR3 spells CASSRGAGETQYF. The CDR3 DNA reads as TGTGCCAGCAGTCGAGGGGCGGGCGAGACCCAGTACTTC.

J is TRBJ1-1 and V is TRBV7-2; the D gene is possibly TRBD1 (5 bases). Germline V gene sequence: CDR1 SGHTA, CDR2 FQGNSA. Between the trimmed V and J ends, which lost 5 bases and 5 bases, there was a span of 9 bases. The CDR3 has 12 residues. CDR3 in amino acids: CASSPGRTEAFF. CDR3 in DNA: TGTGCCAGCAGCCCGGGACGTACTGAAGCTTTCTTT.

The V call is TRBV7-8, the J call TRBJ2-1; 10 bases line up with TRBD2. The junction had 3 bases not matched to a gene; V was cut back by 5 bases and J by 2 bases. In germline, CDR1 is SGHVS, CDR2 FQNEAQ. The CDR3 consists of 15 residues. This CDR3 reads CASSHLAGAYNEQFF. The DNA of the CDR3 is TGTGCCAGCAGCCATCTAGCGGGAGCCTACAATGAGCAGTTCTTC.

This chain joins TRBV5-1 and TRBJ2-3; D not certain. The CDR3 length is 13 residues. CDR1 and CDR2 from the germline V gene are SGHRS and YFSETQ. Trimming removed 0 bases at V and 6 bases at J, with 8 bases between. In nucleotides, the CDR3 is TGCGCCAGCAGCTTGGACCTCATGGATACGCAGTATTTT. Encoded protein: CASSLDLMDTQYF.